The text below deals with one T cell receptor beta chain. Its antigen is unidentified. This record belongs to a study of cytomegalovirus exposure and HLA in healthy donors. Overall study findings and caveats: V- and J-gene trimming in TCR beta was tied to a missense DCLRE1C variant by an analysis performed later. A likely sequencing artifact accounted for one observed cluster of highly shared sequence variants.

J gave up 2 bases and V 6 bases, and 4 bases lay outside the gene matches. This CDR3 is built from 15 residues. CDR1 MRHNA and CDR2 SNTAGT come from the germline V gene. PCR used 60 Vbeta primers and 13 Jbeta primers. Produced via immunoSEQ multiplex PCR; TCRdb's table is partial and in-frame only. The table shows roughly 52,000 clones, with roughly three fifths occurring only once. The source of this sequence is a human donor in good health. Material for sequencing was PBMCs. The chain recombines TRBV6-4 with TRBJ2-6; 7 bases align to TRBD1. CDR3 loop: CASSPDRAGANVLTF. Here the CDR3 DNA reads TGTGCCAGCAGCCCAGACAGGGCTGGGGCCAACGTCCTGACTTTC.